This T cell receptor beta chain was observed in a study of blood T cell repertoires in COVID-19. CDR3 length equals 14 residues. Germline-derived CDR1 and CDR2 are KGHSH and LQKENI. After removal of 1 base from V and 3 bases from J, the junction contained 2 bases not matched to a gene. Sequencing used immunoSEQ multiplex PCR; TCRdb keeps in-frame clones, though not all of them. The sample contains 130,000 to 150,000 clones, approximately 90% of which appear only once. The chain links TRBV18 to TRBJ1-1; 7 bases align to TRBD1. The TCR was taken from a woman in her forties or fifties with active or convalescent COVID-19. The material sequenced was peripheral blood. The CDR3 here is CASSPLTGDTEAFF. Written as DNA, the CDR3 is TGTGCCAGCTCACCACTCACAGGGGACACTGAAGCTTTCTTT. Drawing the rest from reference TRBV18 and TRBJ1-1, the complete variable domain is NAGVMQNPRHLVRRRGQEARLRCSPMKGHSHVYWYRQLPEEGLKFMVYLQKENIIDESGMPKERFSAEFPKEGPSILRIQQVVRGDSAAYFCASSPLTGDTEAFFGQGTRLTVV.